This TCR beta chain was recorded in a study of T cells in Graves' hyperthyroidism and ophthalmopathy. RNA transcripts yielded amplified TCR beta CDR3 regions. RT-PCR in the first round (using the HTBI primer set) targeted the TCR CDR3. TCRdb analysed the multiplex PCR reads with MiXCR anew, one entry per CDR3 protein. The sample has roughly 510,000 distinct CDR3 sequences, 20% to 25% seen once. Looked up from germline, CDR1 is LNHDA and CDR2 is SQIVND (reference sequence). This CDR3 region has 11 residues. Trimming left V 6 bases short and J 3 bases short, with 5 bases between. Cells are PBMCs isolated from around 9.4 ml of fresh blood. General study findings and limits: In the blood, most expanded thyroid clonotypes above 0.001 appeared as well. Ophthalmopathy was predicted by the model a median of about six months ahead of onset.

In its sample, this clonotype was seen many times. Its antigen remains unknown. The specimen sequenced was blood. The V call is TRBV19, the J call TRBJ1-1; no clear D. This TCR was sampled from a man younger than 35 with Graves' hyperthyroidism. CDR3 in DNA: TGTGCCAGTAGAGGATACACTGAAGCTTTCTTT. Its protein is CASRGYTEAFF.